A single sample is the source of the 18 T cell receptor beta chains below, sequenced in a study of cytomegalovirus exposure and HLA in healthy donors. The study ran its PCR with 60 Vbeta and 13 Jbeta primers. Assay: immunoSEQ multiplex PCR; the TCRdb copy retains only in-frame clones and omits some. Of 100,000 to 150,000 clones listed, over 60% are singletons. What was sequenced was PBMCs. Receptors originate from a man aged 18 to 30 in good health and CMV-seropositive.

The CDR3 DNA sequence: TGTGCCAGGCGGAGGACTGAAGCTTTCTTT. It specifies CARRRTEAFF. This chain joins TRBV6-4 and TRBJ1-1, with D unresolved. Deletions cut 9 bases from V and 5 bases from J, with 7 bases between. The CDR3 consists of 10 residues. Germline CDR1 and CDR2: MRHNA and SNTAGT.

The gene calls are TRBV6-1 and TRBJ2-5; D gene unclear. The J call may be mistaken, given a closer DNA end match to TRBJ2-7. This CDR3 spans 13 amino acids. Germline CDR1 MNHNS, CDR2 SASEGT. CDR3 nucleotide sequence: TGTGCCAGCAGTGAAGGGAATTACTACGAGCAGTACTTC. Its protein is CASSEGNYYEQYF.

The CDR3 nucleotides read TGTGCCAGCAGTTTCCCCGGGACTAGCGACTACCAGCAGTTCTTC. Translation gives CASSFPGTSDYQQFF. V and J are TRBV28 and TRBJ2-1; 10 nucleotides match TRBD2. V gave up 3 bases and J gave up 11 bases; unmatched junction bases: 10. The CDR3 spans 15 residues. Germline loops: CDR1 MDHEN, CDR2 SYDVKM.

The chain joins TRBV10-2 to TRBJ2-3, with D tentatively TRBD2 (7 bases). The CDR3 covers 15 residues. Germline CDR1 and CDR2: WSHSY and SAAADI. Trimming removed 6 bases from V and 2 bases from J, with 15 bases in between. The CDR3 loop reads CASRDRAGTTDTQYF. The DNA of the CDR3 is TGCGCCAGCAGGGACAGAGCGGGGACCACAGATACGCAGTATTTT.

The chain combines TRBV5-6 with TRBJ1-6, with D uncertain. CDR1 is SGHDT, CDR2 YYEEEE, per germline. This CDR3 has 14 residues. The V end was cut by 3 bases, the J end by 8 bases, with 12 bases between. CDR3 DNA: TGTGCCAGCAGCTATAGGAGGGTGGATTCACCCCTCCACTTT. This sequence encodes CASSYRRVDSPLHF.

This sequence joins TRBV4-2 and TRBJ1-2, with D maybe TRBD1 (5 bases). Germline V gene sequence: CDR1 LGHNA, CDR2 YNFKEQ. This CDR3 has 14 amino acids. With 6 bases removed from V and 4 bases from J, the gap between germline ends came to 15 bases. The CDR3 nucleotides are TGTGCCAGCAGGGACACACGGATCCTCTATGGCTACACCTTC. Translating it yields CASRDTRILYGYTF.

The chain uses TRBV5-1 and TRBJ1-1; D may be TRBD1 (5 bases). CDR1 is SGHRS, CDR2 YFSETQ, per germline. V lost 0 bases and J lost 1, with 16 bases in between. This CDR3 is 17 amino acids long. As DNA, the CDR3 is TGCGCCAGCAGCTTGGCCGACGGTCGACAGTGGAACACTGAAGCTTTCTTT. Amino acids: CASSLADGRQWNTEAFF.

The CDR3 region has the DNA TGCGCCAGCAGCCCCTTAGAGGGAACTAATGAAAAACTGTTTTTT. As protein: CASSPLEGTNEKLFF. The chain links TRBV4-1 to TRBJ1-4; D gene ambiguous. The V gene lost 4 bases and the J gene lost 1 base, with 10 bases spanning the gap. The CDR3 is 15 residues long. Germline CDR1 is MGHRA and CDR2 is YSYEKL.

This sequence joins TRBV27 and TRBJ2-7, with TRBD1 matching 9 bases. The trim removed 5 bases at V and 5 bases at J, leaving 4 bases unmatched. The CDR3 runs 13 residues. Germline CDR1 MNHEY, CDR2 SMNVEV (reference sequence). The DNA for the CDR3 is TGTGCCAGCAGTGGGGGACAGGGCGACGAGCAGTACTTC. Translation: CASSGGQGDEQYF.

The genes are TRBV4-1 and TRBJ1-2; possible D gene TRBD1, 5 bases. The length of the CDR3 is 14 residues. V shed 1 base and J shed 7 bases, with 13 bases lying between them. Looked up from germline, CDR1 is MGHRA and CDR2 is YSYEKL. CDR3 in amino acids: CASSQVSGPLGYTF. Written as DNA, the CDR3 is TGCGCCAGCAGCCAAGTTTCAGGGCCGCTTGGCTACACCTTC.

This clone was counted once. Within the sample, other DNA sequences also encode this same CDR3. The chain has TRBV28 and TRBJ1-1, with D hard to call. Germline V gene data show CDR1 as MDHEN and CDR2 as SYDVKM. Deletions cut 3 bases from V and 5 bases from J, with 10 bases between. The CDR3 is 13 amino acids. CDR3 residues: CASSLGGGTEAFF. The CDR3 DNA follows: TGTGCCAGCAGTTTGGGAGGAGGGACTGAAGCTTTCTTT.

CDR3 sequence: CASSPTGGAYEQYF. DNA of the CDR3: TGTGCCAGTAGCCCAACAGGGGGCGCCTACGAGCAGTACTTC. The chain employs TRBV19 and TRBJ2-7; 9 bases agree with TRBD1. J gave up 2 bases and V 6 bases, and 5 bases lay outside the gene matches. The germline V gene has CDR1 LNHDA and CDR2 SQIVND (reference sequence). CDR3 length: 14 residues.

The chain is built from TRBV11-2 and TRBJ1-4; D may be TRBD1 (5 bases). V lost 1 base to trimming and J lost 8 bases, with 14 bases between them. Germline CDR1 SGHAT, CDR2 FQNNGV. The length of the CDR3 is 15 residues. CDR3 DNA: TGTGCCAGCAGCTTAGTGGGAAGACAGAGCGAAAAACTGTTTTTT. Residues: CASSLVGRQSEKLFF. Drawing the rest from reference TRBV11-2 and TRBJ1-4, the complete variable domain is EAGVAQSPRYKIIEKRQSVAFWCNPISGHATLYWYQQILGQGPKLLIQFQNNGVVDDSQLPKDRFSAERLKGVDSTLKIQPAKLEDSAVYLCASSLVGRQSEKLFFGSGTQLSVL.

The chain employs TRBV5-1 and TRBJ1-1; 7 positions match TRBD1. This CDR3 contains 14 residues. J lost 3 bases, V lost 1 base, and 3 bases had no gene match. CDR1 is SGHRS, CDR2 YFSETQ, per germline. The CDR3 protein is CASSLTGAYTEAFF. CDR3 in DNA: TGCGCCAGCAGCTTGACAGGGGCTTACACTGAAGCTTTCTTT.

The V and J genes are TRBV19 and TRBJ2-1; a possible D gene is TRBD1 (5 bases). The CDR3 runs 16 residues. CDR1 and CDR2 (germline): LNHDA, SQIVND (reference sequence). Trimming took 7 bases from V and 7 from J, leaving 23 bases between them. Written as DNA, the CDR3 is TGTGCCAGTACCTTCACAGGCGGACACCGAAAGAATGAGCAGTTCTTC. It codes for CASTFTGGHRKNEQFF. The full variable domain, completed using reference TRBV19 and TRBJ2-1, is DGGITQSPKYLFRKEGQNVTLSCEQNLNHDAMYWYRQDPGQGLRLIYYSQIVNDFQKGDIAEGYSVSREKKESFPLTVTSAQKNPTAFYLCASTFTGGHRKNEQFFGPGTRLTVL.

The V gene is TRBV5-5, the J gene TRBJ2-5; 7 bases line up with TRBD2. Judging by the DNA end, TRBJ2-7 fits better; the J call may be wrong. In germline, CDR1 is SGHKS, CDR2 YYEKEE (reference sequence). This CDR3 is built from 15 residues. The DNA for the CDR3 is TGTGCCAGCAGCTTGCTGTCCGGGGGGAGTTACGAGCAGTACTTC. Translating it yields CASSLLSGGSYEQYF.

The chain uses TRBV4-2 and TRBJ1-2; D gene ambiguous. Germline lookup yields CDR1 LGHNA and CDR2 YNFKEQ. This CDR3 has 14 amino acids. Trimming removed 0 bases at V and 1 base at J, with 6 bases between. CDR3 DNA sequence: TGTGCCAGCAGCCAAGATCCTATTAACTATGGCTACACCTTC. Its protein product is CASSQDPINYGYTF.

The V gene is TRBV7-9, the J gene TRBJ2-2; D is possibly TRBD1 (5 bases). Germline V CDR1 and CDR2: SEHNR, FQNEAQ (reference sequence). The CDR3 covers 16 residues. Trimming took 5 bases from V and 2 from J, leaving 15 bases between them. DNA for the CDR3: TGTGCCAGCAGCGAATGGGGCAGGTTTAACACCGGGGAGCTGTTTTTT. Translating it yields CASSEWGRFNTGELFF.